This TCR beta chain derives from a study of technical replicates of blood from a few donors. Assay: immunoSEQ multiplex PCR; the TCRdb copy retains only in-frame clones and omits some. The data contain 30,000 to 40,000 clones, 85% to 95% of them singletons. With 10 bases removed from V and 9 bases from J, the gap between germline ends came to 15 bases. This CDR3 contains 11 residues. Germline-derived CDR1 and CDR2 are SGHNT and YENEEA. The V and J genes are TRBV11-3 and TRBJ2-5; a weak D match, TRBD1 (5 bases). The receptor comes from a human donor in good health. Some clones in this sample may be carry-over from other donors' samples. The sequenced sample was PBMCs. The CDR3 protein is CAISVPRAQYF. The CDR3 region has the DNA TGTGCCATCTCAGTGCCCAGGGCCCAGTACTTC.